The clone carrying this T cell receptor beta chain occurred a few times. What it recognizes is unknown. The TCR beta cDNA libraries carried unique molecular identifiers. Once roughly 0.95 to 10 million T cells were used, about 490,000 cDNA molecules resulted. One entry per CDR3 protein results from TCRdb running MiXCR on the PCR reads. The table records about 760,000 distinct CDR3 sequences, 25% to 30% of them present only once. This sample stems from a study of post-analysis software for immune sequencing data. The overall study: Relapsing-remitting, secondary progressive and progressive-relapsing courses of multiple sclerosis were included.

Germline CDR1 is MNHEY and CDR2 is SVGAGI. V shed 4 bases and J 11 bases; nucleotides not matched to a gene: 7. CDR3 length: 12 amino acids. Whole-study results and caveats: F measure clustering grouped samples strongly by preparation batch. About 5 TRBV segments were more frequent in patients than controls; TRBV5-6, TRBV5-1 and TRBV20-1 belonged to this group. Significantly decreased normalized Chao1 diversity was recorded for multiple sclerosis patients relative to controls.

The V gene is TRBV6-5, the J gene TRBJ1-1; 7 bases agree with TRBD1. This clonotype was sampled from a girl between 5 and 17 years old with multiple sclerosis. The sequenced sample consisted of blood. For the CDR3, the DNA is TGTGCCAGCAGTTTAAACAGGGGTTACGCTTTCTTT. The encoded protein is CASSLNRGYAFF.